This passage covers 26 T cell receptor beta chains from one sample sequenced in a study of T cell repertoires in cytomegalovirus infection. Their antigens remain unidentified. TCRdb recomputed calls from the reads with MiXCR, one row per CDR3 protein. This table has around 430,000 distinct CDR3 sequences, 40% to 50% appearing once. Specimen: cultured PBMCs, collected from culture after CMV antigen stimulation. Receptors originate from a human donor in good health (CMV status not recorded). Some clones in this sample may be carry-over from other donors' samples.

The chain joins TRBV5-6 to TRBJ2-3; D is uncertain. Germline V CDR1 and CDR2: SGHDT, YYEEEE. Deletions cut 4 bases from V and 5 bases from J, with 8 bases between. The CDR3 extends over 12 amino acids. The CDR3 region is CASSTDIDTQYF. The CDR3 DNA is TGTGCCAGCAGCACTGACATAGATACGCAGTATTTT.

This clonotype was recorded a few times. This sequence joins TRBV20-1 and TRBJ2-1; a possible D gene is TRBD2 (7 bases). The germline V and J ends were trimmed by 3 bases and 5 bases, with 20 bases remaining between them. The CDR3 contains 16 residues. Germline V gene data show CDR1 as DFQATT and CDR2 as SNEGSKA (reference sequence). The CDR3 coding sequence is TGCAGTGCTAGGGGCCTTCTCGGGGGGCTAAACAATGAGCAGTTCTTC. This translates into CSARGLLGGLNNEQFF.

Concerning this clonotype itself: At one boundary the junction diverges from the germline segment, which might be a read error. The CDR3 bases are TGTAGTGCTAGGTCGACCGTGACAGGGTGGAGTGAGCAGTTCTTC. This gives the protein CSARSTVTGWSEQFF. J is TRBJ2-1 and V is TRBV20-1, with 7 bases identical to TRBD1. The CDR3 covers 15 residues. Germline values: CDR1 DFQATT, CDR2 SNEGSKA (reference sequence).

V usage is TRBV5-4 and J usage is TRBJ1-1; D uncertain. The V gene lost 4 bases and the J gene lost 4 bases, with 17 bases spanning the gap. Germline V gene data show CDR1 as SGHNT and CDR2 as YYREEE (reference sequence). The CDR3 is made up of 15 amino acids. DNA for the CDR3: TGTGCCAGCAGCCCCCGGCAGGCCCCGGGCACTGAAGCTTTCTTT. Its protein product is CASSPRQAPGTEAFF.

At least ten counts were recorded for this clonotype. The rearrangement joins TRBV7-8 to TRBJ2-3, with TRBD1 as a possible D gene (5 bases). The CDR3 consists of 14 residues. Germline assignment: CDR1 SGHVS and CDR2 FQNEAQ. V was cut by 7 bases and J by 1 base, with 12 bases left in between. This chain's CDR3 is CASMVDTRTDTQYF. The DNA for the CDR3 is TGTGCCAGCATGGTGGACACACGCACAGATACGCAGTATTTT.

This sequence joins TRBV11-2 and TRBJ1-1, with D tentatively TRBD1 (5 bases). The V end lost 4 bases, the J end lost 2 bases, and 11 bases lay between the germline ends. The V gene's germline CDR1 is SGHAT and CDR2 FQNNGV. The CDR3 sequence is 14 residues long. The chain's CDR3 is CASSSRATNTEAFF. CDR3 sequence (DNA): TGTGCCAGCAGCTCCAGGGCGACCAACACTGAAGCTTTCTTT. Drawing the rest from reference TRBV11-2 and TRBJ1-1, the complete variable domain is EAGVAQSPRYKIIEKRQSVAFWCNPISGHATLYWYQQILGQGPKLLIQFQNNGVVDDSQLPKDRFSAERLKGVDSTLKIQPAKLEDSAVYLCASSSRATNTEAFFGQGTRLTVV.

The chain carries TRBV28 and TRBJ2-1, with 8 bases aligning to TRBD2. CDR1 and CDR2 (germline): MDHEN, SYDVKM. V was clipped by 6 bases and J by 4 bases; unmatched bases: 8. There are 15 residues in the CDR3. The CDR3, as DNA: TGTGCCAGCAGAGGATTGGGACTAGGGTACAATGAGCAGTTCTTC. Its translation: CASRGLGLGYNEQFF.

The chain carries TRBV12-3 or TRBV12-4 and TRBJ1-1; no definite D call. Trimming left V 5 bases short and J 4 bases short, with 11 bases between. The CDR3 contains 13 residues. The CDR3 nucleotides are TGTGCCAGCAGTCCCATAGGTGCCACTGAAGCTTTCTTT. Translation: CASSPIGATEAFF.

This clonotype came up many times. The V and J genes are TRBV7-2 and TRBJ2-7; 9 bases agree with TRBD2. The CDR3 covers 17 residues. Germline loops: CDR1 SGHTA, CDR2 FQGNSA. Trimming removed 1 base from V and 2 bases from J; junction bases left unmatched: 9. Here the CDR3 DNA reads TGTGCCAGCAGCTTAGGGCCGTTAGCGGGAGCCGCCTACGAGCAGTACTTC. Its protein is CASSLGPLAGAAYEQYF.

The chain links TRBV4-1 to TRBJ1-4, with D unresolved. The ends were cut back, 1 base at V and 8 bases at J, with 20 bases in the middle. Germline V lookup: CDR1 MGHRA, CDR2 YSYEKL. The CDR3 consists of 17 residues. CDR3 sequence: CASSQGGSGGAREKLFF. DNA for the CDR3: TGCGCCAGCAGCCAAGGAGGCTCGGGTGGCGCAAGGGAAAAACTGTTTTTT.

The chain recombines TRBV6-5 with TRBJ1-5; TRBD1 matches at 7 bases. V dropped 8 bases and J dropped 3; count of bases not matched to a gene: 7. The CDR3 has 14 residues. CDR1 and CDR2 (germline): MNHEY, SVGAGI. CDR3 region: CASAETGINQPQHF. In DNA, the CDR3 is TGTGCCAGCGCCGAGACAGGGATCAATCAGCCCCAGCATTTT.

The chain couples TRBV27 to TRBJ2-5; 7 nucleotides match TRBD2. CDR1 and CDR2 from the germline V gene are MNHEY and SMNVEV (reference sequence). The CDR3 spans 14 residues. J was trimmed by 5 bases and V by 7 bases; bases with no gene match: 10. CDR3 amino acids: CASNAGVSRETQYF. DNA for the CDR3: TGTGCCAGCAACGCGGGAGTAAGCCGCGAGACCCAGTACTTC.

This clonotype has a handful of counts. The CDR3 DNA follows: TGTGCCAGCAGCCAAGGGGTGGCCTACGAGCAGTACTTC. Its translation: CASSQGVAYEQYF. The chain recombines TRBV4-2 with TRBJ2-7; D is uncertain. Germline loops: CDR1 LGHNA, CDR2 YNFKEQ. This CDR3 contains 13 residues. Trimming left V 1 base short and J 2 bases short, with 6 bases between.

This clonotype was seen many times. The chain combines TRBV7-8 with TRBJ2-5; TRBD2 matches 14 bases. Unmatched junction bases numbered 6, after V lost 1 base and J lost 5 bases. Germline V gene data show CDR1 as SGHVS and CDR2 as FQNEAQ. The CDR3 length is 17 residues. CDR3 residues: CASSLGGLAGGLETQYF. As DNA, the CDR3 is TGTGCCAGCAGCTTAGGAGGACTAGCGGGGGGTTTGGAGACCCAGTACTTC.

The chain combines TRBV12-3 or TRBV12-4 with TRBJ2-1, with 9 bases matching TRBD2. V trimming: 1 base; J trimming: 4 bases; junction bases outside the gene matches: 8. The CDR3 has 17 amino acids. CDR3 DNA sequence: TGTGCCAGCAGTTTAGTCGTTAGCGGGGGAGGTTACAATGAGCAGTTCTTC. Translating gives CASSLVVSGGGYNEQFF.

This clonotype showed up many times. This chain uses TRBV7-2 with TRBJ1-2; the match to TRBD1 covers 9 bases. This CDR3 is 15 amino acids long. J lost 7 bases, V lost 7 bases, and 13 bases had no gene match. Per the germline V gene, CDR1 is SGHTA and CDR2 is FQGNSA. The CDR3 nucleotides are TGTGCCAGCACCCCTGTGGCCGGACAGGGGAGTGGCTACACCTTC. This codes for CASTPVAGQGSGYTF.

This chain connects TRBV20-1 to TRBJ2-7; 10 positions match TRBD2. Germline CDR1 DFQATT, CDR2 SNEGSKA (reference sequence). V trimming: 3 bases; J trimming: 4 bases; junction bases outside the gene matches: 6. The CDR3 covers 14 residues. The CDR3 nucleotides read TGCAGTGCTAGCAGCGGGGGGGACACATACGAGCAGTACTTC. The encoded protein is CSASSGGDTYEQYF.

This clonotype was seen a few times. The chain employs TRBV7-2 and TRBJ2-5, with TRBD2 matching 11 bases. This CDR3 comprises 15 residues. V dropped 3 bases and J dropped 5; count of bases not matched to a gene: 5. CDR1 and CDR2 (germline): SGHTA, FQGNSA. DNA of the CDR3: TGTGCCAGCAGCTTTAGCGGGGGGGCCTGGGAGACCCAGTACTTC. Its protein product is CASSFSGGAWETQYF.

This clonotype was detected a few times. The chain employs TRBV11-2 and TRBJ2-1; tentative D call: TRBD1 (5 bases). V dropped 0 bases and J dropped 10 bases, with 16 bases sitting between them. Germline CDR1 is SGHAT and CDR2 is FQNNGV. The CDR3 is made up of 15 amino acids. In DNA, the CDR3 is TGTGCCAGCAGCTTAGACAGGGTCTGGGGAAAGGAGCAGTTCTTC. Its protein is CASSLDRVWGKEQFF.

This clonotype was seen more than once but under ten times. The rearrangement uses TRBV7-9 and TRBJ2-1; D remains unclear. The CDR3 covers 14 residues. Germline V gene sequence: CDR1 SEHNR, CDR2 FQNEAQ (reference sequence). The V end was cut by 0 bases, the J end by 8 bases, with 11 bases between. In DNA, the CDR3 is TGTGCCAGCAGCTTAGCGGGAATGTGGGATGAGCAGTTCTTC. Translated: CASSLAGMWDEQFF.

The V and J genes are TRBV27 and TRBJ2-7; D assignment may be TRBD1 or TRBD2 (5 bases each). Trimming pared 0 bases from V and 4 bases from J, leaving 19 bases between. The germline gives CDR1 MNHEY, CDR2 SMNVEV (reference sequence). The CDR3 length is 17 residues. The CDR3 reads CASSLSTRGRRIYEQYF. Here the CDR3 DNA reads TGTGCCAGCAGTTTATCGACCCGGGGACGGAGGATTTACGAGCAGTACTTC.

This clonotype has more than one count but fewer than ten. V gene TRBV12-3 or TRBV12-4 combines with J gene TRBJ1-5; no definite D call. Trimming stripped 6 bases from V and 5 bases from J, with 11 bases between. This CDR3 is built from 13 residues. The CDR3: CASSRTDHQPQHF. The CDR3 region has the DNA TGTGCCAGCAGCCGGACGGATCATCAGCCCCAGCATTTT.

The V and J genes are TRBV7-2 and TRBJ1-4; D is undetermined. Germline lookup yields CDR1 SGHTA and CDR2 FQGNSA. This CDR3 spans 14 amino acids. V was shortened by 3 bases and J by 6 bases, with 11 bases between the two germline ends. CDR3 coding DNA: TGTGCCAGCAGCTTCCTCGGAAGTCATGAAAAACTGTTTTTT. It translates to CASSFLGSHEKLFF. The full variable domain, rest sourced from reference TRBV7-2 and TRBJ1-4, is GAGVSQSPSNKVTEKGKDVELRCDPISGHTALYWYRQSLGQGLEFLIYFQGNSAPDKSGLPSDRFSAERTGGSVSTLTIQRTQQEDSAVYLCASSFLGSHEKLFFGSGTQLSVL.

In this sample, this clonotype turned up a few times. The gene calls are TRBV7-2 and TRBJ2-2; no clear D. This CDR3 region has 14 residues. Germline V gene sequence: CDR1 SGHTA, CDR2 FQGNSA. V lost 4 bases and J 4 bases, leaving 10 bases between the germline ends. CDR3 DNA: TGTGCCAGCAGCTCCTCCCCCCTCACCGGGGAGCTGTTTTTT. This gives the protein CASSSSPLTGELFF.

The V gene is TRBV7-9, the J gene TRBJ2-7, with TRBD1 identical over 8 bases. The CDR3 length is 16 residues. The V and J ends lost 0 bases and 4 bases, in that order; junction bases with no gene match: 8. CDR1 and CDR2 from the germline V gene are SEHNR and FQNEAQ (reference sequence). The CDR3 spells CASSLAQGARLYEQYF. As DNA, the CDR3 is TGTGCCAGCAGCTTAGCGCAGGGGGCGCGATTATACGAGCAGTACTTC.

The chain couples TRBV6-6 to TRBJ2-3; D is unresolved. Trimming took 7 bases from V and 6 from J, leaving 11 bases between them. This CDR3 contains 12 residues. Germline CDR1 reads MNHNY; CDR2 reads SVGAGI (reference sequence). The CDR3 protein is CASNGQPDTQYF. The CDR3, as DNA: TGTGCCAGCAACGGCCAGCCGGATACGCAGTATTTT.